This record concerns one T cell receptor beta chain sequence. Its antigen is not identified. These data are taken from a study of shared clonotypes between healthy human individuals. Overall study findings and caveats: The study found about 5% of naive CD4 clonotypes shared across a handful of donors. Memory subsets had estimated richness that was generally smaller than that of naive subsets. Blood alone was sampled, and tissue repertoires likely differ.

Sequenced by immunoSEQ multiplex PCR; TCRdb stores in-frame clones only, minus some. The sample yields roughly 1,000,000 clones, about 84% seen once. The CDR3 contains 14 residues. Trimming shortened V by 3 bases and J by 8 bases, and 14 bases separated the two germline ends. Germline V gives CDR1 SGHRS, CDR2 YFSETQ. The sequenced sample consisted of memory CD4+ T cells from PBMCs. The subset here: CD45RA-negative fraction. The rearrangement joins TRBV5-1 to TRBJ1-4; D is uncertain. The clonotype was recovered from a man younger than 35 in good health. Some clones in this sample may be carry-over from other donors' samples. This chain's CDR3 is CASSSNGVREKLFF. CDR3 DNA: TGCGCCAGCAGCTCGAACGGGGTTCGAGAAAAACTGTTTTTT. The full variable domain, in which reference TRBV5-1 and TRBJ1-4 provide the parts outside the CDR3, is KAGVTQTPRYLIKTRGQQVTLSCSPISGHRSVSWYQQTPGQGLQFLFEYFSETQRNKGNFPGRFSGRQFSNSRSEMNVSTLELGDSALYLCASSSNGVREKLFFGSGTQLSVL.